The rows below give T cell receptor beta chains drawn from one sample of a study of blood T cell repertoires in COVID-19. This table comes from immunoSEQ multiplex PCR, and its TCRdb copy is limited to in-frame clones, with some not included. Of about 230,000 clones in the sample, roughly 84% are singletons; the top ten hold roughly 18%. Sequenced input: peripheral blood. Receptors originate from an elderly woman with active or convalescent COVID-19. Each CDR3 is given with its conserved first and last residue. The D gene is left open where the match is weak. Expanded clones get a size class; other rows say once, few or many, or leave the size out.

TRBJ1-1 | TRBV2 | NA | NA | CASSETVLNTEAFF | TGTGCCAGCAGTGAAACGGTTCTGAACACTGAAGCTTTCTTT
TRBJ1-3 | TRBV7-9 | TRBD1 | NA | CASSFQTGSRNTIYF | TGTGCCAGCAGCTTCCAGACAGGGTCTCGAAACACCATATATTTT
TRBJ1-4 | TRBV11-2 | NA | few | CASRVTGSGEEKLFF | TGTGCCAGCAGAGTCACCGGTTCCGGAGAGGAAAAACTGTTTTTT
TRBJ1-2 | TRBV9 | NA | NA | CASSTDGGAQSTYGYTF | TGTGCCAGCAGCACCGACGGGGGGGCCCAATCGACCTATGGCTACACCTTC
TRBJ2-3 | TRBV28 | TRBD2 | NA | CASSLPAGNTDTQYF | TGTGCCAGCAGTTTACCAGCGGGAAACACAGATACGCAGTATTTT
TRBJ2-1 | TRBV28 | TRBD2 | once | CASSLGLAASSYNEQFF | TGTGCCAGCAGTCTAGGACTAGCGGCGAGCTCCTACAATGAGCAGTTCTTC
TRBJ2-7 | TRBV5-1 | NA | NA | CASSLEWAPSYEQYF | TGCGCCAGCAGCTTGGAGTGGGCTCCCTCCTACGAGCAGTACTTC
TRBJ2-7 | TRBV2 | TRBD1 | few | CASRRGQGQEASYEQYF | TGTGCCAGCAGACGCGGACAGGGTCAGGAGGCCTCCTACGAGCAGTACTTC
TRBJ2-5 | TRBV11-3 | NA | NA | CASSLDIQETQYF | TGTGCCAGCAGCTTAGACATCCAAGAGACCCAGTACTTC
TRBJ1-2 | TRBV7-2 | NA | NA | CASSLDRTENYGYTF | TGTGCCAGCAGCTTGGATCGGACAGAAAACTATGGCTACACCTTC
TRBJ1-1 | TRBV11-2 | NA | NA | CASSLDGAGWGTEAFF | TGTGCCAGCAGCTTAGATGGCGCAGGGTGGGGAACTGAAGCTTTCTTT
TRBJ2-3 | TRBV3-1/TRBV3-2 | NA | once | CASSQVGGDDTQYF | TGTGCCAGCAGCCAAGTCGGAGGGGATGATACGCAGTATTTT
TRBJ1-1 | TRBV30 | NA | NA | CAWRGYRITEAFF | TGTGCCTGGAGGGGATACAGGATCACTGAAGCTTTCTTT
TRBJ1-1 | TRBV9 | TRBD1 | once | CASSVGTGGKNTEAFF | TGTGCCAGCAGCGTAGGGACAGGGGGCAAGAACACTGAAGCTTTCTTT
TRBJ2-5 | TRBV10-3 | TRBD2 | NA | CAISESSGTRETQYF | TGTGCCATCAGTGAGTCGTCCGGGACTAGAGAGACCCAGTACTTC
TRBJ1-3 | TRBV18 | NA | NA | CASSPTAGPSGNTIYF | TGTGCCAGCTCACCAACGGCAGGGCCTTCTGGAAACACCATATATTTT
TRBJ2-5 | TRBV5-1 | TRBD2 | NA | CASSFGGLAGAETQYF | TGCGCCAGCAGCTTTGGCGGACTAGCGGGGGCGGAGACCCAGTACTTC
TRBJ1-3 | TRBV5-1 | NA | NA | CASSRTPSGNTIYF | TGCGCCAGCAGTCGGACACCCTCTGGAAACACCATATATTTT
TRBJ1-1 | TRBV6-2/TRBV6-3 | NA | NA | CASSGHRATEAFF | TGTGCCAGCAGTGGACACAGGGCCACTGAAGCTTTCTTT
TRBJ1-5 | TRBV6-5 | NA | NA | CASRASEAGNQPQHF | TGTGCCAGCAGGGCTTCGGAGGCCGGGAATCAGCCCCAGCATTTT
TRBJ1-3 | TRBV18 | NA | few | CASSPPQTSRGNTIYF | TGTGCCAGCTCACCACCCCAGACCTCCCGGGGGAACACCATATATTTT
TRBJ2-7 | TRBV5-6 | NA | NA | CASSLYRLYSYEQYF | TGTGCCAGCAGCTTGTACAGGCTTTACTCCTACGAGCAGTACTTC
TRBJ2-2 | TRBV28 | NA | few | CASSPPGHLRNTGELFF | TGTGCCAGCAGTCCCCCGGGACACCTACGGAACACCGGGGAGCTGTTTTTT
TRBJ2-1 | TRBV5-1 | NA | NA | CASSLAEGRGGNEQFF | TGCGCCAGCAGCTTGGCCGAAGGGAGAGGAGGCAATGAGCAGTTCTTC
TRBJ2-7 | TRBV5-6 | TRBD2 | NA | CASSLRSGSYEQYF | TGTGCCAGCAGCTTGCGTAGCGGGAGTTACGAGCAGTACTTC
TRBJ2-7 | TRBV7-2 | NA | NA | CASSRRRSYEQYF | TGTGCCAGCAGCCGGCGGCGGTCCTACGAGCAGTACTTC
TRBJ1-4 | TRBV5-1 | NA | NA | CASSSTGYTNEKLFF | TGCGCCAGCAGCTCCACAGGGTATACTAATGAAAAACTGTTTTTT
TRBJ1-4 | TRBV18 | NA | NA | CASSPRGGSREKLFF | TGTGCCAGCTCACCACGCGGGGGGAGTCGGGAAAAACTGTTTTTT
TRBJ1-5 | TRBV7-2 | TRBD1 | NA | CASSSRDRVGNQPQHF | TGTGCCAGCAGCTCCCGGGACAGGGTGGGCAATCAGCCCCAGCATTTT
TRBJ1-6 | TRBV30 | TRBD1 | NA | CACGTGVSPLHF | TGTGCCTGCGGGACAGGGGTTTCACCCCTCCACTTT
TRBJ2-3 | TRBV5-4 | TRBD2 | NA | CASSLDSGRSDTQYF | TGTGCCAGCAGCTTGGATAGCGGGAGGTCAGATACGCAGTATTTT
TRBJ2-3 | TRBV4-1 | TRBD2 | NA | CASSRGLAEITDTQYF | TGCGCCAGCAGCCGCGGACTAGCGGAGATCACAGATACGCAGTATTTT
TRBJ1-2 | TRBV4-3 | TRBD1 | few | CASSQDLSGGTGNYGYTF | TGCGCCAGCAGCCAAGATCTCTCGGGGGGGACAGGGAACTATGGCTACACCTTC
TRBJ1-1 | TRBV5-5 | TRBD1 | few | CASSYEDRDTEAFF | TGTGCCAGCAGCTACGAGGACAGGGACACTGAAGCTTTCTTT
TRBJ1-1 | TRBV5-1 | TRBD1 | NA | CASSHDRDPEAFF | TGCGCCAGCAGCCACGACAGGGATCCTGAAGCTTTCTTT
TRBJ2-2 | TRBV5-4 | NA | NA | CASSLAGGRPGELFF | TGTGCCAGCAGCTTGGCCGGAGGTCGGCCCGGGGAGCTGTTTTTT
TRBJ2-3 | TRBV27 | TRBD2 | NA | CASSYTVGAGGTDTQYF | TGTGCCAGCAGTTATACCGTCGGGGCGGGGGGGACAGATACGCAGTATTTT
TRBJ1-1 | TRBV9 | NA | NA | CASSTLSGKAFF | TGTGCCAGCAGCACTCTTAGTGGTAAAGCTTTCTTT
TRBJ2-2 | TRBV3-1/TRBV3-2 | TRBD1 | NA | CASSLPGQGSGELFF | TGTGCCAGCAGCCTACCGGGACAGGGTTCCGGGGAGCTGTTTTTT
TRBJ1-2 | TRBV27 | TRBD1 | NA | CASSIRQGAHYGYTF | TGTGCCAGCAGTATTCGACAGGGGGCCCACTATGGCTACACCTTC
TRBJ2-5 | TRBV11-2 | TRBD2 | NA | CASSLASGGAGGKTQYF | TGTGCCAGCAGCTTAGCCTCCGGGGGAGCGGGGGGAAAGACCCAGTACTTC
TRBJ1-1 | TRBV2 | NA | NA | CASSGVASGTEAFF | TGTGCCAGCAGCGGGGTAGCCTCAGGCACTGAAGCTTTCTTT
TRBJ2-1 | TRBV7-2 | TRBD2 | NA | CASSLAGVNNEQFF | TGTGCCAGCAGCTTGGCGGGAGTTAACAATGAGCAGTTCTTC